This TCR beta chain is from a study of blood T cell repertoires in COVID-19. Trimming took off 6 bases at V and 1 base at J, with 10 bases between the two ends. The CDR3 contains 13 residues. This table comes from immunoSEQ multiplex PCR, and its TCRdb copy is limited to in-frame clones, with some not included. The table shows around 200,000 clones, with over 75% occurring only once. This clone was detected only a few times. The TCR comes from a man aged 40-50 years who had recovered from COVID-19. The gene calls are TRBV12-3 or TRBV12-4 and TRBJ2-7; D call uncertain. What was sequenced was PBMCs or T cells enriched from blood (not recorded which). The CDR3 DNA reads TGTGCCAGCAGGGGCCTAAAGTCCTACGAGCAGTACTTC. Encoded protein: CASRGLKSYEQYF.